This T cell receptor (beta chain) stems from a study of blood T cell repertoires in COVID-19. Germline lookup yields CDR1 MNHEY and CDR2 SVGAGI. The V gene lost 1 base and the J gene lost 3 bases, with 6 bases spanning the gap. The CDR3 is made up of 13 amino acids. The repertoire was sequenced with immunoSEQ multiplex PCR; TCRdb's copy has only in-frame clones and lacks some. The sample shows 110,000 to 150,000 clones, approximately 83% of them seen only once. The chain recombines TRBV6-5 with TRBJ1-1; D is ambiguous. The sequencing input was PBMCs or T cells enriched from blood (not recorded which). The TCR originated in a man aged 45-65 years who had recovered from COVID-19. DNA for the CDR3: TGTGCCAGCAGTTACTGGTCGGACACTGAAGCTTTCTTT. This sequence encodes CASSYWSDTEAFF.